The present T cell receptor (beta chain) was sequenced within a study of shared clonotypes between healthy human individuals. Produced via immunoSEQ multiplex PCR; TCRdb's table is partial and in-frame only. The data hold roughly 1,500,000 clones, with 95% to 99% observed a single time. Trimming took 2 bases from V and 1 from J, leaving 13 bases between them. The CDR3 consists of 16 residues. Per germline, CDR1 MNHNY and CDR2 SVGAGI (reference sequence). The sequencing sample was made of naive CD4+ T cells sorted from blood. As to subset: CD45RA+ positively selected. The chain has TRBV6-6 and TRBJ2-3; D is unresolved. The sequence was collected from a man younger than 45 in good health. CDR3 bases: TGTGCCAGCAGTTACCTGTCAACAGCCCGCACAGATACGCAGTATTTT. Protein product: CASSYLSTARTDTQYF.